This T cell receptor (beta chain) was retrieved from a study of shared clonotypes between healthy human individuals. Generated by immunoSEQ multiplex PCR, the TCRdb table keeps only in-frame clones and is missing some. The sample lists around 1,000,000 clones, roughly 80% occurring once. V gave up 5 bases and J gave up 4 bases; unmatched junction bases: 7. This CDR3 contains 14 residues. The V gene's germline CDR1 is LNHDA and CDR2 SQIVND (reference sequence). The study's findings and limits: On the whole, naive subsets had larger estimated richness than memory subsets had.

With regard to this clone: The antigen remains unidentified.

Input material: memory CD4+ T cells from PBMCs. As to subset: CD45RA-negative fraction. The rearrangement joins TRBV19 to TRBJ1-2, with TRBD1 matching over 7 bases. The TCR originated in a man aged 18-30 years in good health. Some clones in this sample may be carry-over from other donors' samples. The CDR3: CASSPSGDSYGYTF. The CDR3, as DNA: TGTGCCAGTAGTCCTAGTGGGGACAGCTATGGCTACACCTTC. The full variable domain, with the rest looked up from reference TRBV19 and TRBJ1-2, is DGGITQSPKYLFRKEGQNVTLSCEQNLNHDAMYWYRQDPGQGLRLIYYSQIVNDFQKGDIAEGYSVSREKKESFPLTVTSAQKNPTAFYLCASSPSGDSYGYTFGSGTRLTVV.